The present T cell receptor (beta chain) was sequenced within a study of OX40 agonist ivuxolimab in advanced cancers. Study-level results: The antigens recognized by the expanded peripheral T cells, that is their antigen specificity, were not determined.

This clone is classed as large (0.1 to 1%). As yet, its antigen is unknown. The assay was immunoSEQ multiplex PCR, and TCRdb's table has in-frame clones only and misses some. The sample yields under 15,000 clones, 65% to 80% seen once. Autoimmune disease history or systemic immunosuppression meant exclusion. Germline V gives CDR1 SEHNR, CDR2 FQNEAQ (reference sequence). This CDR3 has 15 residues. With 0 bases removed from V and 8 bases from J, the gap between germline ends came to 14 bases. The rearrangement links TRBV7-9 to TRBJ2-1; D unresolved. This sequence was found in an adult with an advanced solid tumor such as melanoma, head and neck, liver or kidney cancer. The sample was CD4+ or CD8+ T cells sorted from blood, taken in a trial of the OX40 agonist ivuxolimab. As DNA, the CDR3 is TGTGCCAGCAGCTTAGCGCAACCCGTCCGCGATGAGCAGTTCTTC. Residues: CASSLAQPVRDEQFF.